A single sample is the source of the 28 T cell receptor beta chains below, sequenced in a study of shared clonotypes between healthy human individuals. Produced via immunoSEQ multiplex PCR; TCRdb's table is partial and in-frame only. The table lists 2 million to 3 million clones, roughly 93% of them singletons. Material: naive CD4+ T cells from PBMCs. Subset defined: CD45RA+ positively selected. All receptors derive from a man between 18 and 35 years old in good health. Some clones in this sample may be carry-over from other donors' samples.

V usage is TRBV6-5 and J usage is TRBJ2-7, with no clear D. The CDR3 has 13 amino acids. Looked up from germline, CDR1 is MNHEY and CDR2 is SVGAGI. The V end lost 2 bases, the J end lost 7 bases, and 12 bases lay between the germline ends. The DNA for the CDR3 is TGTGCCAGCAGTTACAGTCTATCCCCTGAGCAGTACTTC. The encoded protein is CASSYSLSPEQYF.

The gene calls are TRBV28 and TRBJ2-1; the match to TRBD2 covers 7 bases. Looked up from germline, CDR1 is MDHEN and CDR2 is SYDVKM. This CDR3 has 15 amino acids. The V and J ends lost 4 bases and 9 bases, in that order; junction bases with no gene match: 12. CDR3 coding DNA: TGTGCCAGCAGTTCCCTTGAGGGAGGGCTTATTGAGCAGTTCTTC. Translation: CASSSLEGGLIEQFF.

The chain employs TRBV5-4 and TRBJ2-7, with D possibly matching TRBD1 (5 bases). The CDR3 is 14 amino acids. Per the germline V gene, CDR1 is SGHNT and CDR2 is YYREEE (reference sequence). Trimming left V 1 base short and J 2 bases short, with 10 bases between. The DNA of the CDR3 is TGTGCCAGCAGCTTGCAGGGATCAACCTACGAGCAGTACTTC. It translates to CASSLQGSTYEQYF.

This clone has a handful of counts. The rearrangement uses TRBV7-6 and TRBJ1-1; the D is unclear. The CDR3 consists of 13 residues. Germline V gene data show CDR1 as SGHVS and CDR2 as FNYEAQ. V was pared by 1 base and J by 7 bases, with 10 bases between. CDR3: CASSLGLAGEAFF. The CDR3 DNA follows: TGTGCCAGCAGCTTAGGTCTGGCTGGTGAAGCTTTCTTT.

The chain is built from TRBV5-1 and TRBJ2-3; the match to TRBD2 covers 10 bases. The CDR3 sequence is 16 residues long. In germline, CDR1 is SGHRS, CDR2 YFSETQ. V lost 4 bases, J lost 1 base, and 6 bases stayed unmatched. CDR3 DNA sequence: TGCGCCAGCAGCGGACGGCTAGCGGGAGGCACAGATACGCAGTATTTT. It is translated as CASSGRLAGGTDTQYF.

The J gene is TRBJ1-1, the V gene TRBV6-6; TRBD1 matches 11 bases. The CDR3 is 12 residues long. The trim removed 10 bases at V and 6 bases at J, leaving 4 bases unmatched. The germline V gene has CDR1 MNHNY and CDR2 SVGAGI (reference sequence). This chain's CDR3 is CATGQGASEAFF. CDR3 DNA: TGTGCCACTGGACAGGGGGCTTCTGAAGCTTTCTTT.

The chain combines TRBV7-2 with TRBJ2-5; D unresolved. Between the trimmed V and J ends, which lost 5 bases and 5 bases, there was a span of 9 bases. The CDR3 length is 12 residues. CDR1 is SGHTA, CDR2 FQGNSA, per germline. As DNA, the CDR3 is TGTGCCAGCAGCCTGGTCGACGAGACCCAGTACTTC. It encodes CASSLVDETQYF.

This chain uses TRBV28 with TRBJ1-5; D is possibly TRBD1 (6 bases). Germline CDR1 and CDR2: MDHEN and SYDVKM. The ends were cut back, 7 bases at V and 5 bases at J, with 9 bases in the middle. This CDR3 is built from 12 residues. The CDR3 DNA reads TGTGCCAGCACCGCAGGGGATCAGCCCCAGCATTTT. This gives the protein CASTAGDQPQHF.

The CDR3, as DNA: TGTGCCAGCACCCACCGGGGGACAGCCCAAGAGACCCAGTACTTC. The encoded protein is CASTHRGTAQETQYF. This chain links TRBV6-5 with TRBJ2-5; tentative D call: TRBD1 (7 bases). V was clipped by 7 bases and J by 1 base, with 16 bases between them. The CDR3 consists of 15 residues. Germline V lookup: CDR1 MNHEY, CDR2 SVGAGI.

In nucleotides, the CDR3 is TGCGCCAGCAGCCTCCTCGGTGCACTCAACACCGGGGAGCTGTTTTTT. As protein: CASSLLGALNTGELFF. The chain has TRBV5-1 and TRBJ2-2, with D unclear. The CDR3 length is 16 residues. The V end lost 4 bases, the J end lost 2 bases, and 15 bases lay between the germline ends. Per germline, CDR1 SGHRS and CDR2 YFSETQ.

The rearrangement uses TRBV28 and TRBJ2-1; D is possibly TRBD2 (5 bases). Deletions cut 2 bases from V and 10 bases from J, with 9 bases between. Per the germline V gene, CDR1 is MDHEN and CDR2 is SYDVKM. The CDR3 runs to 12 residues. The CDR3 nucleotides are TGTGCCAGCAGTTTACCCCAGCGGGAGCAGTTCTTC. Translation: CASSLPQREQFF.

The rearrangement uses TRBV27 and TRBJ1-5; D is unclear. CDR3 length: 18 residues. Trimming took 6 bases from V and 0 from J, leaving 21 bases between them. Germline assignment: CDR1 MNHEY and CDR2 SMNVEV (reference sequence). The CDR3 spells CASSSLSETLSSNQPQHF. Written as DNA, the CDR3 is TGTGCCAGCAGCTCCCTCTCGGAAACCCTTTCTAGCAATCAGCCCCAGCATTTT.

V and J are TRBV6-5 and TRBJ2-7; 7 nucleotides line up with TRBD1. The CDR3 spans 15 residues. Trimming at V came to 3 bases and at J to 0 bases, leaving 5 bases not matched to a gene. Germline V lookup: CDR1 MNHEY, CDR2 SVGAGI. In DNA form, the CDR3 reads TGTGCCAGCAGTTATAGGGACAGAGCCTCCTACGAGCAGTACTTC. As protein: CASSYRDRASYEQYF.

This CDR3 is CASRRNLLSNQPQHF. DNA of the CDR3: TGTGCCAGCAGGCGAAATCTCCTTAGCAATCAGCCCCAGCATTTT. The rearrangement uses TRBV6-1 and TRBJ1-5; no clear D. Per germline, CDR1 MNHNS and CDR2 SASEGT. V gave up 6 bases and J gave up 0 bases, with 12 bases separating them. The CDR3 has 15 residues.

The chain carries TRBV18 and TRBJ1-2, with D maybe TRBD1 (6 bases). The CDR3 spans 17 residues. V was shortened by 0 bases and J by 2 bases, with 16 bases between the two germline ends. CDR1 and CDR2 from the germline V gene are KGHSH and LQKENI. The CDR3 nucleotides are TGTGCCAGCTCACCACCGAACAGGGTAAAGGGGAACTATGGCTACACCTTC. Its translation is CASSPPNRVKGNYGYTF.

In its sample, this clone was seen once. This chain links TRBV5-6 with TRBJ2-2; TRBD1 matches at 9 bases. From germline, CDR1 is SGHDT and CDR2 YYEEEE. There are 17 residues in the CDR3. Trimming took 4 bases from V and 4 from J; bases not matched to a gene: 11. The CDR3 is CASSLGTGIYPTGELFF. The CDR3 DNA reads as TGTGCCAGCAGCCTTGGGACAGGGATTTATCCCACCGGGGAGCTGTTTTTT. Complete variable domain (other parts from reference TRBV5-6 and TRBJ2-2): DAGVTQSPTHLIKTRGQQVTLRCSPKSGHDTVSWYQQALGQGPQFIFQYYEEEERQRGNFPDRFSGHQFPNYSSELNVNALLLGDSALYLCASSLGTGIYPTGELFFGEGSRLTVL.

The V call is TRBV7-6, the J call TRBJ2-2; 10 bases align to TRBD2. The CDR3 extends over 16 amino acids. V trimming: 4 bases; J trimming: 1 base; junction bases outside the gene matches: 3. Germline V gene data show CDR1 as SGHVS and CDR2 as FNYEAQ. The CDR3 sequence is CASSYRTSGNTGELFF. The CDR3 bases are TGTGCCAGCAGCTATCGGACTAGCGGGAACACCGGGGAGCTGTTTTTT.

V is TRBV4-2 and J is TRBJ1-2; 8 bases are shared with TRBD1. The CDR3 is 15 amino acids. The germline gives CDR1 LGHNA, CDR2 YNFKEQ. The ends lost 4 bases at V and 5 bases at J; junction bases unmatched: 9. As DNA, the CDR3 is TGTGCCAGCAGCCGCGAGGGGACAGGCAGATATGGCTACACCTTC. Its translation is CASSREGTGRYGYTF.

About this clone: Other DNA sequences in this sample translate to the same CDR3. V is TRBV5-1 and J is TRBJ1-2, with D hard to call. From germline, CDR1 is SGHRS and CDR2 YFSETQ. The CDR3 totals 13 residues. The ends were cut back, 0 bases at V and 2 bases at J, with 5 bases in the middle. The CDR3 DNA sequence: TGCGCCAGCAGCTTGGCAACAAACTATGGCTACACCTTC. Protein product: CASSLATNYGYTF. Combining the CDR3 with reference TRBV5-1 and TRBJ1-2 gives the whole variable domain KAGVTQTPRYLIKTRGQQVTLSCSPISGHRSVSWYQQTPGQGLQFLFEYFSETQRNKGNFPGRFSGRQFSNSRSEMNVSTLELGDSALYLCASSLATNYGYTFGSGTRLTVV.

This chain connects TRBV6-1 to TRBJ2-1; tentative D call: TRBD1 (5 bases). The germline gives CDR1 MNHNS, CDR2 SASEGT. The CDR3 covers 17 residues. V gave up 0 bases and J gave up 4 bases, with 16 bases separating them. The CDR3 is CASSEARFGARYNEQFF. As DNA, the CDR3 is TGTGCCAGCAGTGAAGCGCGGTTTGGGGCTAGGTACAATGAGCAGTTCTTC.

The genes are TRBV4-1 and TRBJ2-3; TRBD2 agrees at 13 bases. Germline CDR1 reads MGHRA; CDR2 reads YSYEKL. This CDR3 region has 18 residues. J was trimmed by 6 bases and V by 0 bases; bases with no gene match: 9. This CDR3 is CASSQESVLTSGRDTQYF. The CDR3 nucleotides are TGCGCCAGCAGCCAAGAGTCGGTGTTGACTAGCGGGAGGGATACGCAGTATTTT.

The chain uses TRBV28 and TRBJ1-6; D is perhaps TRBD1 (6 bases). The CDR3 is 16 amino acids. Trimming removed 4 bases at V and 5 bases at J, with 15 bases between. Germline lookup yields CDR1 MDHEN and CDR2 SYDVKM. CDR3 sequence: CASSSPGRGNNSPLHF. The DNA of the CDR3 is TGTGCCAGCAGTTCACCGGGCAGGGGAAATAATTCACCCCTCCACTTT.

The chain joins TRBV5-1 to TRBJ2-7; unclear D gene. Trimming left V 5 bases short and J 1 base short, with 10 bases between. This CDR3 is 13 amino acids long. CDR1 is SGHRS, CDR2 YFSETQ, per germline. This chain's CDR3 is CASSYDGSYEQYF. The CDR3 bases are TGCGCCAGCAGTTACGACGGGTCCTACGAGCAGTACTTC.

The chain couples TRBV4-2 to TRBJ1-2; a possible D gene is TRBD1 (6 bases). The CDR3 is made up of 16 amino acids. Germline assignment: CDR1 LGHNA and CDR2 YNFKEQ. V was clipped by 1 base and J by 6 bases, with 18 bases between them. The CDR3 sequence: CASSQANTGLADGYTF. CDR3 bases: TGTGCCAGCAGCCAAGCGAATACAGGGTTGGCCGATGGCTACACCTTC.

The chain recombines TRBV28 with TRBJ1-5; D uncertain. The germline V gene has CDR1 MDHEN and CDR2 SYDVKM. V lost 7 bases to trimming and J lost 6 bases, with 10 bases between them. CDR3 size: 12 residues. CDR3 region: CASMKIPQPQHF. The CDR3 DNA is TGTGCCAGCATGAAGATTCCTCAGCCCCAGCATTTT.

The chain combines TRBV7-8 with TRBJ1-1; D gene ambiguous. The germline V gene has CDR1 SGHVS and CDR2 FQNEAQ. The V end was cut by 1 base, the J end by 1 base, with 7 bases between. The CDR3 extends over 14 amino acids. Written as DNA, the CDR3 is TGTGCCAGCAGCTTAGGCCAATCGAACACTGAAGCTTTCTTT. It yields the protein CASSLGQSNTEAFF.

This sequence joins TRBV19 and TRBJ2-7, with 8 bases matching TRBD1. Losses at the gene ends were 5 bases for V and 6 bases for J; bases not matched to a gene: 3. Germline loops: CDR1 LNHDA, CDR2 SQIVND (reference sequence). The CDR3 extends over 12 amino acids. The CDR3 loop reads CASSPQGVEQYF. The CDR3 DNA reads TGTGCCAGTAGTCCACAGGGGGTCGAGCAGTACTTC.

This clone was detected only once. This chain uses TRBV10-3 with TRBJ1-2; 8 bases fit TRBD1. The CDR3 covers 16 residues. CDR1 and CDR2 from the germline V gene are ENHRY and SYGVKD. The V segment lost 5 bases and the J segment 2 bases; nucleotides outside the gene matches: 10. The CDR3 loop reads CAISQEGDRMNYGYTF. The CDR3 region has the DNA TGTGCCATCAGTCAAGAGGGGGACAGGATGAACTATGGCTACACCTTC.